These T cell receptor beta chains were read from a single sample in a study of cytomegalovirus exposure and HLA in healthy donors. Assay: immunoSEQ multiplex PCR; the TCRdb copy retains only in-frame clones and omits some. The table includes 65,000 to 100,000 clones, about 85% detected once. Sequenced sample: PBMCs. Receptor source: a woman between 40 and 55 years old in good health and CMV-seropositive. The CDR3 runs from the conserved cysteine through the conserved F or W. A D gene is named only where the DNA matches it firmly. Rows may omit the clone size; those that give it use once, few, many or a size class.

TRBD2 TRBJ2-1 . TRBV7-2 TGTGCCAGCAGCTTAGGGCGGGGGGTTTACAATGAGCAGTTCTTC CASSLGRGVYNEQFF
TRBD1 TRBJ2-1 . TRBV27 TGTGCCAGCAGTTGGGGACAGGGAAATGAGCAGTTCTTC CASSWGQGNEQFF
. TRBJ2-7 . TRBV7-9 TGTGCCAGCAGCTTAGCCCAGGGCTTAAAGCACGAGCAGTACTTC CASSLAQGLKHEQYF
TRBD2 TRBJ2-3 . TRBV5-1 TGCGCCAGCAGCTTGGAACCTAGCGGGAGCACAGATACGCAGTATTTT CASSLEPSGSTDTQYF
. TRBJ2-7 . TRBV7-2 TGTGCCAGCAGCGTAGAGACATACGAGCAGTACTTC CASSVETYEQYF
TRBD2 TRBJ2-1 . TRBV27 TGTGCCAGCAGTTTATCTCCCCCTAGCGGGGGTCCCTACAATGAGCAGTTCTTC CASSLSPPSGGPYNEQFF
. TRBJ2-3 . TRBV18 TGTGCCAGCTCACGACAGTTTTTAGATACGCAGTATTTT CASSRQFLDTQYF
TRBD2 TRBJ2-1 . TRBV6-5 TGTGCCAGCAGTTACTCTAGCGGGAGGGCCAATGAGCAGTTCTTC CASSYSSGRANEQFF
. TRBJ2-7 . TRBV7-2 TGTGCCAGCAGCCCCTCTACCCTATCCTACGAGCAGTACTTC CASSPSTLSYEQYF
. TRBJ2-2 . TRBV4-3 TGCGCCAGCAGCCTCCAAACGAACACCGGGGAGCTGTTTTTT CASSLQTNTGELFF
. TRBJ2-7 . TRBV27 TGTGCCAGCAGTTTAAGGGGACTCCTATACGAGCAGTACTTC CASSLRGLLYEQYF
. TRBJ2-1 once TRBV13 TGTGCCACCATTAGACAGCGGGCGGGGAATGAGCAGTTCTTC CATIRQRAGNEQFF
TRBD1 TRBJ1-3 . TRBV19 TGTGCCAGTAGCACCGACAGGGTGTTTTCAGACACCATATATTTT CASSTDRVFSDTIYF
. TRBJ2-5 . TRBV9 TGTGCCAGCAGCGGGGGGACTGGAGGAGAGACCCAGTACTTC CASSGGTGGETQYF
TRBD2 TRBJ2-3 once TRBV27 TGTGCCAGCAGTTCTTTAGCGGGGTTCCGCACAGATACGCAGTATTTT CASSSLAGFRTDTQYF
. TRBJ1-1 . TRBV27 TGTGCCACCCATGGCCTTGGTGAAGCTTTCTTT CATHGLGEAFF
TRBD2 TRBJ2-1 . TRBV5-1 TGCGCCAGCAGCTTGGGTCGGGGGGGAAGTGGTGAGCAGTTCTTC CASSLGRGGSGEQFF
. TRBJ1-2 . TRBV5-5 TGTGCCAGCAGCCCCGAGGGAGGCAACTATGGCTACACCTTC CASSPEGGNYGYTF
. TRBJ2-5 few TRBV28 TGTGCCAGTTACCTAGGAGAGACCCAGTACTTC CASYLGETQYF
TRBD1 TRBJ1-5 . TRBV7-8 TGTGCCAGCAGCTTAGTCGGCTCGCGACAGGGAATAAATCAGCCCCAGCATTTT CASSLVGSRQGINQPQHF
. TRBJ1-5 . TRBV7-9 TGTGCCAGCAGCCATGGAGGGCCCCAGCATTTT CASSHGGPQHF
TRBD1 TRBJ1-4 few TRBV5-6 TGTGCCAGCGAGGTGACAGGGGAAGAAAAACTGTTTTTT CASEVTGEEKLFF
. TRBJ2-5 . TRBV9 TGTGCCAGCAGCGTAGATTCGGAGACCCAGTACTTC CASSVDSETQYF
. TRBJ1-2 few TRBV29-1 TGCAGCGCTGAACAGGCTGGCTACACCTTC CSAEQAGYTF
. TRBJ1-1 . TRBV6-1 TGTGCCAGCCCAGGAGGGGGGGACGCCACTGAAGCTTTCTTT CASPGGGDATEAFF
. TRBJ2-4 . TRBV13 TGTGCCAGCAGCTTAGGGACAGGTGGGGTTAAAAACATTCAGTACTTC CASSLGTGGVKNIQYF
. TRBJ2-7 . TRBV29-1 TGCAGCGTTAATGAGGACTCCTACGAGCAGTACTTC CSVNEDSYEQYF
TRBD1 TRBJ2-5 . TRBV28 TGTGCCAGCAGAGCCACAGGGGGGGAGACCCAGTACTTC CASRATGGETQYF
TRBD2 TRBJ2-3 . TRBV7-9 TGTGCCAGCAACTTGGGAGGGGCAGATACGCAGTATTTT CASNLGGADTQYF
. TRBJ1-3 once TRBV19 TGTGCCACCCATGGAAACACCATATATTTT CATHGNTIYF
. TRBJ2-6 . TRBV28 TGTGCCAGCCGAACTACGGCCTCTGGGGCCAACGTCCTGACTTTC CASRTTASGANVLTF
. TRBJ2-7 once TRBV7-2 TGTGCCAGCAGCCTCCTGGGCCTCTCCTACGAGCAGTACTTC CASSLLGLSYEQYF
. TRBJ1-1 . TRBV19 TGTGCCGCTCACGGGCGGGGGATGACGAACACTGAAGCTTTCTTT CAAHGRGMTNTEAFF
. TRBJ1-6 . TRBV30 TGTGCCTGGAGTGTACACCGACAGTTTAGAACACCCCTCCACTTT CAWSVHRQFRTPLHF
TRBD2 TRBJ2-7 . TRBV7-9 TGTGCCAGCAGCCCCGGGACTAGCATCTTTCTCCTCTTCGAGCAGTACTTC CASSPGTSIFLLFEQYF
. TRBJ2-7 . TRBV9 TGTGCCAGCAGCTCTAGCGTATTCTACGAGCAGTACTTC CASSSSVFYEQYF
TRBD1 TRBJ2-7 . TRBV5-5 TGTGCCAGCAGCCTTGGGACAGGGGAGGAGCAGTACTTC CASSLGTGEEQYF
TRBD1 TRBJ1-6 . TRBV5-5 TGTGCCAGCAGCCCTTCTAGGGGACAGGTCTATTCACCCCTCCACTTT CASSPSRGQVYSPLHF
. TRBJ1-1 few TRBV6-1 TGTGCCAGCAGTGAGTTCCGGGGTCGAGGAGGTGAAGCTTTCTTT CASSEFRGRGGEAFF
TRBD1 TRBJ1-2 . TRBV25-1 TGTGCCAGCAGTGAATATACAGGGGGCTATGGCTACACCTTC CASSEYTGGYGYTF
TRBD1 TRBJ2-2 . TRBV28 TGTGCCAGCAGAGGGACAGGACGCACCGGGGAGCTGTTTTTT CASRGTGRTGELFF
. TRBJ1-2 once TRBV28 TGTGCCAGCAGCTCCTCCCCCCGAAGACTTGGCTACACCTTC CASSSSPRRLGYTF
. TRBJ1-5 . TRBV2 TGTGCCAGCAGTGACCCGGGGAGCAATCAGCCCCAGCATTTT CASSDPGSNQPQHF
TRBD2 TRBJ2-5 . TRBV6-5 TGTGCCAGCAGGACACTAGCGGTCGAGACCCAGTACTTC CASRTLAVETQYF
TRBD2 TRBJ2-2 . TRBV5-6 TGTGCCAGCAGCAAAGGGACTAGCGGAGCGAACACCGGGGAGCTGTTTTTT CASSKGTSGANTGELFF
. TRBJ2-1 once TRBV2 TGTGCCAGCAGTGACTACCCAAACGAGCAGTTCTTC CASSDYPNEQFF
. TRBJ2-5 . TRBV28 TGTGCCAGCAGTTTGGTGAGGGCGGGATGGACCCAGTACTTC CASSLVRAGWTQYF
. TRBJ2-1 . TRBV2 TGTGCCAGCAGTGAGGAGTACAATGAGCAGTTCTTC CASSEEYNEQFF
TRBD1 TRBJ2-7 . TRBV5-1 TGCGCCAGCAGCTTTTTCCCGGGACAGGGTTACGAGCAGTACTTC CASSFFPGQGYEQYF
. TRBJ2-5 once TRBV4-2 TGTGCCAGCAGCCAAGAGGTTCTAATGAGTGGAGGAAAGGAGACCCAGTACTTC CASSQEVLMSGGKETQYF
. TRBJ2-2 few TRBV7-8 TGTGCCAGCAGCCCTTTTTGGGGCAACACCGGGGAGCTGTTTTTT CASSPFWGNTGELFF
TRBD2 TRBJ2-1 once TRBV6-6 TGTGCCAGCAGTTACTTAGCGGGATTGGGCAATGAGCAGTTCTTC CASSYLAGLGNEQFF
. TRBJ1-6 . TRBV4-3 TGCGCCAGCAGCCAAGATTCAGGCAGGGGTAAATCACCCCTCCACTTT CASSQDSGRGKSPLHF
TRBD1 TRBJ1-4 . TRBV6-5 TGTGCCAGCAGTTACGGGACAGGAGGAAATGAAAAACTGTTTTTT CASSYGTGGNEKLFF
. TRBJ1-5 few TRBV4-2 TGTGCCAGCAGCCAAGCGGTCCAGGGGAACAATCAGCCCCAGCATTTT CASSQAVQGNNQPQHF
. TRBJ1-1 once TRBV6-5 TGTGCCAGCAGTTACTCGTGGGGAGACACTGAAGCTTTCTTT CASSYSWGDTEAFF
. TRBJ1-1 . TRBV27 TGTGCCAGCAGACTCGGAGGGAACACTGAAGCTTTCTTT CASRLGGNTEAFF
TRBD2 TRBJ2-3 . TRBV12-5 TGTGCTAGTGGTCGACTAGCGGGGGGGCCAGATACGCAGTATTTT CASGRLAGGPDTQYF
TRBD2 TRBJ2-7 . TRBV25-1 TGTGCCAGCACCCCTAGCGGGGGGGCCAACGAGCAGTACTTC CASTPSGGANEQYF
. TRBJ1-5 few TRBV28 TGTGCCAGCAGTTTGGACCTAAGCACGGGGCAGCCCCAGCATTTT CASSLDLSTGQPQHF